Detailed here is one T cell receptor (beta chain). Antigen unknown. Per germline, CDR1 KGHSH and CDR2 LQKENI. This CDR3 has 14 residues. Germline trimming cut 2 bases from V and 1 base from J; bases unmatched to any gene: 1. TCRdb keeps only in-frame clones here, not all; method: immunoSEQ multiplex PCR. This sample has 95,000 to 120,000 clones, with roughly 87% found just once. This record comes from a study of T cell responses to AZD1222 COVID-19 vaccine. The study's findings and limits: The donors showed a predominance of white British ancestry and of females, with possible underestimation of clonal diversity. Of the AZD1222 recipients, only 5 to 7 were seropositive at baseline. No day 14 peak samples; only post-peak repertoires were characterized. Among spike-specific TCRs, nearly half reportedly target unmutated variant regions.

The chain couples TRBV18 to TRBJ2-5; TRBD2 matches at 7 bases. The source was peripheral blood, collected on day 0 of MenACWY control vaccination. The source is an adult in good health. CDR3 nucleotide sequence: TGTGCCAGCTCACCATCGGGGGGCCAAGAGACCCAGTACTTC. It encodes CASSPSGGQETQYF.